This entry describes one T cell receptor (beta chain). This CDR3 is 16 amino acids long. The V gene's germline CDR1 is SGHRS and CDR2 YFSETQ. Primed by a sample-barcoded 5' primer and a J-beta primer mix, a second PCR proceeded for about 7 to 11 cycles. Using its own MiXCR run on the 5' RACE reads, TCRdb lists one record per CDR3 protein. Among around 580,000 distinct CDR3 sequences listed, 47% were seen once. This sample is drawn from a study of blood T cells in healthy people across ages. Material for sequencing was blood. The chain employs TRBV5-1 and TRBJ2-1; D may be TRBD1 or TRBD2 (5 bases each). The DNA end is more similar to TRBJ2-7, so the J call may be wrong. The receptor comes from a man older than 75 in good health. In DNA form, the CDR3 reads TGCGCCAGCAGCTTGGTGGGGACGTCCTCCTACAATGAGCAGTACTTC. It codes for CASSLVGTSSYNEQYF.